This T cell receptor (beta chain) is from a study of CD8 T cells in ankylosing spondylitis (dated by TCRdb to 2016 to 2017). For context, the study as a whole: The study set out to find disease-linked TCR variants by profiling T cell receptor beta repertoires in ankylosing spondylitis patients and healthy donors. The full study cohort was made up of 25 ankylosing spondylitis patients and approximately 100 healthy donors. Peripheral blood was sampled, and synovial fluid was additionally collected from ankylosing spondylitis patients. What the study reported, not specific to this receptor: Some of the motif variants had been reported before in the synovial fluid and blood of reactive arthritis patients, a finding that suggests common disease-initiation mechanisms. A TCR beta motif of about 8 highly homologous amino acid variants appeared characteristic of blood from ankylosing spondylitis patients. According to the report, matched synovial fluid samples from ankylosing spondylitis patients were significantly enriched for the disease-linked clones. A CD8+ phenotype was shown by the disease-linked clones, which were found at relatively low frequencies in peripheral blood.

According to the germline V gene, CDR1 reads SGHAT and CDR2 reads FQNNGV. The trim is 0 bases for V and 5 bases for J, with a gap of 18 bases between the germline ends. The CDR3 contains 17 residues, cysteine and phenylalanine counted. Only the CDR3 region is kept as DNA, spanning 51 bases read in frame from base 1. Sequencing used an Illumina HiSeq 2500. Quantitative 5'-RACE with molecular barcodes was the method used to prepare the TCR beta libraries. The authors processed their data as follows. Disease-linked TCR variants were identified with a new computational method built on a probabilistic model of VDJ rearrangement. Using fastp at Q25 and MiXCR, TCRdb reprocessed the public reads and kept productive beta chains. All rows with the same CDR3 protein become a single entry with the most common DNA and genes. TCRdb, not the authors, supplied the V and J calls. Counted in this sample were over 700,000 distinct CDR3 sequences; around 20% of them appeared once. The ten most abundant clones make up around 19% of the sample.

A note on this clonotype: Its specific antigen is unknown. Per-base qualities were not stored, and no clone one base away is much larger.

The rearrangement joined TRBV11-2 to TRBJ2-3, with a tentative D gene TRBD2 over 6 matching bases. Specimen: blood, either unsorted or a sorted T cell fraction (not recorded which). This TCR came from a male donor with ankylosing spondylitis. The DNA is TGTGCCAGCAGCTTAGATGATCGGGAGCCCCTTCGAGATACGCAGTATTTT. It translates to CASSLDDREPLRDTQYF. Full variable domain (CDR3 extended with the reference TRBV11-2 and TRBJ2-3 proteins): EAGVAQSPRYKIIEKRQSVAFWCNPISGHATLYWYQQILGQGPKLLIQFQNNGVVDDSQLPKDRFSAERLKGVDSTLKIQPAKLEDSAVYLCASSLDDREPLRDTQYFGPGTRLTVL.